Shown below are 10 T cell receptor beta chains from a single sample sequenced in a study of T cell clones after liver transplantation (dated by TCRdb to between 2018 and 2021). Library preparation used the immunoSEQ multiplex PCR assay. In TCRdb, the immuneACCESS table is reduced to in-frame sequences with V and J assigned. These tables do not hold every clone; where another copy was compared, an unresolved V gene accounts for under half, and the others remain unexplained. Within this sample are tens of thousands of clones, with 86% of them counted one time only. The ten largest clonotypes hold 13% to 15% of the sample. The sample here was CD8+ T cells from blood, taken 12 months after liver transplant. The source is a human patient who received a liver transplant. After a transplant, some of the T cells may come from the graft donor.

Comment on this clone: At the DNA level, this CDR3 is encoded by other sequences in the same sample as well. V and J are TRBV9 and TRBJ2-3; 9 bases are shared with TRBD2. Germline V lookup: CDR1 SGDLS, CDR2 YYNGEE. V lost 0 bases and J lost 3; bases outside the gene matches: 2. CDR3 length: 15 amino acids. The CDR3 sequence: CASSVGSGSTDTQYF. The CDR3 region has the DNA TGTGCCAGCAGCGTAGGTAGCGGGAGTACAGATACGCAGTATTTT. The whole variable domain, filled in from reference TRBV9 and TRBJ2-3, reads DSGVTQTPKHLITATGQRVTLRCSPRSGDLSVYWYQQSLDQGLQFLIQYYNGEERAKGNILERFSAQQFPDLHSELNLSSLELGDSALYFCASSVGSGSTDTQYFGPGTRLTVL.

This clone was recorded a few times. The V call is TRBV7-9, the J call TRBJ2-1, with D possibly being TRBD2 (6 bases). CDR1 is SEHNR, CDR2 FQNEAQ, per germline (reference sequence). V lost 1 base and J 1 base, leaving 8 bases between the germline ends. The CDR3 extends over 15 amino acids. DNA of the CDR3: TGTGCCAGCAGCTTAGGACTAGAATCCTACAATGAGCAGTTCTTC. Translation gives CASSLGLESYNEQFF. Filled out from reference TRBV7-9 and TRBJ2-1, the complete variable domain reads DTGVSQNPRHKITKRGQNVTFRCDPISEHNRLYWYRQTLGQGPEFLTYFQNEAQLEKSRLLSDRFSAERPKGSFSTLEIQRTEQGDSAMYLCASSLGLESYNEQFFGPGTRLTVL.

This clone was observed a single time. The chain carries TRBV27 and TRBJ2-7, with TRBD2 as a possible D gene (6 bases). CDR1 MNHEY and CDR2 SMNVEV come from the germline V gene (reference sequence). The CDR3 runs 18 residues. With 4 bases removed from V and 5 bases from J, the gap between germline ends came to 27 bases. The CDR3 DNA reads TGTGCCAGCAGTTCCACGGCCACCTCTCTCGAGACGGGGGACGAGCAGTACTTC. This codes for CASSSTATSLETGDEQYF.

The chain links TRBV28 to TRBJ1-5; no clear D. This CDR3 is 11 amino acids long. Germline CDR1 and CDR2: MDHEN and SYDVKM. Trimming removed 3 bases at V and 6 bases at J, with 3 bases between. In nucleotides, the CDR3 is TGTGCCAGCAGTTTCGGTCAGCCCCAGCATTTT. It translates to CASSFGQPQHF.

The chain is built from TRBV9 and TRBJ2-5; 8 bases align to TRBD1. CDR3 length equals 14 residues. Germline CDR1 SGDLS, CDR2 YYNGEE. V lost 3 bases, J lost 9 bases, and 10 bases stayed unmatched. The CDR3 DNA is TGTGCCAGCAGCGATGGACAGGGAGGTGCGGCCCAGTACTTC. Its protein is CASSDGQGGAAQYF.

CDR3 protein: CASSTLQGAAYEQYF. The CDR3 DNA reads TGTGCCAGTAGTACCTTACAGGGGGCCGCATACGAGCAGTACTTC. This sequence joins TRBV19 and TRBJ2-7; the match to TRBD1 covers 9 bases. The CDR3 spans 15 residues. The J segment lost 4 bases and the V segment lost 4 bases, leaving 8 bases of the junction unmatched. Germline loops: CDR1 LNHDA, CDR2 SQIVND (reference sequence).

This chain uses TRBV21-1 with TRBJ2-1; the listed D gene, TRBD2, was not tested against the DNA. TRBV21-1 is assigned pseudogene status. The CDR3 has 22 amino acids. CDR3 sequence: CASSKVGFGGLAGFETYNEQFF. CDR3 coding DNA: TGTGCCAGCAGCAAGGTCGGGTTTGGTGGACTAGCGGGCTTTGAGACCTACAATGAGCAGTTCTTC.

The rearrangement uses TRBV5-4 and TRBJ1-1; D call uncertain. Germline-derived CDR1 and CDR2 are SGHNT and YYREEE (reference sequence). Trimming cost V 2 bases and J 4 bases, with 9 bases left between them. The CDR3 has 13 amino acids. CDR3 in DNA: TGTGCCAGCAGCTTAGGCGGGATCACTGAAGCTTTCTTT. It translates to CASSLGGITEAFF.

The V call is TRBV9, the J call TRBJ2-1; tentative D call: TRBD1 (6 bases). Trimming took 3 bases from V and 6 from J, leaving 13 bases between them. CDR3 size: 14 residues. Germline values: CDR1 SGDLS, CDR2 YYNGEE. The CDR3 DNA reads TGTGCCAGCAGCGGAGGGTGGGGGCGCAATGAGCAGTTCTTC. Translating it yields CASSGGWGRNEQFF.

The gene calls are TRBV5-1 and TRBJ2-7, with a possible D match to TRBD1 (6 bases). Germline CDR1 and CDR2: SGHRS and YFSETQ. The CDR3 length is 15 residues. V was clipped by 4 bases and J by 0 bases, with 14 bases between them. The CDR3 bases are TGCGCCAGCAGCACCCACCGGGACACCTCCTACGAGCAGTACTTC. It is translated as CASSTHRDTSYEQYF. The variable domain in full, completed from reference TRBV5-1 and TRBJ2-7, reads KAGVTQTPRYLIKTRGQQVTLSCSPISGHRSVSWYQQTPGQGLQFLFEYFSETQRNKGNFPGRFSGRQFSNSRSEMNVSTLELGDSALYLCASSTHRDTSYEQYFGPGTRLTVT.